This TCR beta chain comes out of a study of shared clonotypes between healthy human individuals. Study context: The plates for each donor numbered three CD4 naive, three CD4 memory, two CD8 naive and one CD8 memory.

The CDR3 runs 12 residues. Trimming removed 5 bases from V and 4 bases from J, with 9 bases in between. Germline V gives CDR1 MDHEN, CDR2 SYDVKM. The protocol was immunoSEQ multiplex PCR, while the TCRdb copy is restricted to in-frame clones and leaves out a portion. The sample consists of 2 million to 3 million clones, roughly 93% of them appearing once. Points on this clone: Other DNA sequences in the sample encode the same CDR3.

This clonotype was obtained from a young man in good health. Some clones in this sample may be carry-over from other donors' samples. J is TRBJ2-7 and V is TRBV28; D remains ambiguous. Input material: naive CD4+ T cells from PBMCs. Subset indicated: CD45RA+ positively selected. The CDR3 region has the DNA TGTGCCAGCAGTCCTCAGGATTACGAGCAGTACTTC. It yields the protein CASSPQDYEQYF.